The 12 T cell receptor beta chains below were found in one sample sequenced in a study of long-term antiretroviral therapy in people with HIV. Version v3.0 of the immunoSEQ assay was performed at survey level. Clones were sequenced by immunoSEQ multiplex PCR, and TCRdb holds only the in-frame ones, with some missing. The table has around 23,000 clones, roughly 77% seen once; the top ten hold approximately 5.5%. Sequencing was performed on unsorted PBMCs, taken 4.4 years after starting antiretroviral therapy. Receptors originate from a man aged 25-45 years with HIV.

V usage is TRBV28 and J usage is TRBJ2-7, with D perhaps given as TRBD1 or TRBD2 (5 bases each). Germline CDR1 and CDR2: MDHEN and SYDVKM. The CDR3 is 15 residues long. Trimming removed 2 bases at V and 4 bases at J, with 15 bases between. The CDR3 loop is CASSLQGSGIYEQYF. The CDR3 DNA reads TGTGCCAGCAGTTTACAGGGATCGGGAATTTACGAGCAGTACTTC.

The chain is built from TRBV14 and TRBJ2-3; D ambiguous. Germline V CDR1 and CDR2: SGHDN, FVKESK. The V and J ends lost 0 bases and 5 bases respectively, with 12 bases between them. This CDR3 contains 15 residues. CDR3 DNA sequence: TGTGCCAGCAGCCAAGATCTGTTCCCGGGAGATACGCAGTATTTT. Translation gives CASSQDLFPGDTQYF.

The CDR3 coding sequence is TGTGCCAGCAGCTTGCCAGCGAACACTGAAGCTTTCTTT. It translates to CASSLPANTEAFF. V and J are TRBV28 and TRBJ1-1, with unresolved D. V gave up 6 bases and J gave up 1 base, with 9 bases separating them. The CDR3 runs 13 residues. CDR1 and CDR2 from the germline V gene are MDHEN and SYDVKM.

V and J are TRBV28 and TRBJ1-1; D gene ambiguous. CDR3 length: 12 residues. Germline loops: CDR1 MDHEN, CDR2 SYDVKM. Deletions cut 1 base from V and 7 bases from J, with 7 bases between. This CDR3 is CASSLSLGEAFF. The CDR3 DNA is TGTGCCAGCAGTTTATCCCTAGGTGAAGCTTTCTTT.

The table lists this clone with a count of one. CDR3 residues: CASSQEKLTASEAFF. The DNA of the CDR3 is TGCGCCAGCAGCCAAGAGAAGCTGACAGCGAGTGAAGCTTTCTTT. This chain links TRBV4-1 with TRBJ1-1, with a possible D match to TRBD1 (5 bases). Germline V lookup: CDR1 MGHRA, CDR2 YSYEKL. The CDR3 has 15 residues. V gave up 0 bases and J gave up 7 bases, with 15 bases separating them.

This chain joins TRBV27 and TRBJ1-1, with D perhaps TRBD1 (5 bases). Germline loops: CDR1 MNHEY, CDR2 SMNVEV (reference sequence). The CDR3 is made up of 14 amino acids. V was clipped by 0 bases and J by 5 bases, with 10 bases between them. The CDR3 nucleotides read TGTGCCAGCAGTTTATCAGGGTGGGGGACTGAAGCTTTCTTT. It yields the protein CASSLSGWGTEAFF.

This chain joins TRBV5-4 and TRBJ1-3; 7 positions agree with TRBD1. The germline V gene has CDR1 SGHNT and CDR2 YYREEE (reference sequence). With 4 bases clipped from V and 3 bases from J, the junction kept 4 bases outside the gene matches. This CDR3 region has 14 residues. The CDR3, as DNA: TGTGCCAGCAGCACAGGGACAGTTGGAAACACCATATATTTT. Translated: CASSTGTVGNTIYF.

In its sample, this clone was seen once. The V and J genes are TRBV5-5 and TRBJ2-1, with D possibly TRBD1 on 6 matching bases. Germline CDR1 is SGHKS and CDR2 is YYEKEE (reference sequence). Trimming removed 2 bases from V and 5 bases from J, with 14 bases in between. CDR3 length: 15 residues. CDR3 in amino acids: CASSFLRDIDNEQFF. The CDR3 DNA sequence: TGTGCCAGCAGCTTCCTCCGGGACATAGACAATGAGCAGTTCTTC.

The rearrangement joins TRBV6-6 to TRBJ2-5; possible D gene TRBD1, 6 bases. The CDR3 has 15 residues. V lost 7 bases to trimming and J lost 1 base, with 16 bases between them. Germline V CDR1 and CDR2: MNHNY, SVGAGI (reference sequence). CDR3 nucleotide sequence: TGTGCCAGCACCGAGCAGGGGAGAACCCAAGAGACCCAGTACTTC. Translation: CASTEQGRTQETQYF.

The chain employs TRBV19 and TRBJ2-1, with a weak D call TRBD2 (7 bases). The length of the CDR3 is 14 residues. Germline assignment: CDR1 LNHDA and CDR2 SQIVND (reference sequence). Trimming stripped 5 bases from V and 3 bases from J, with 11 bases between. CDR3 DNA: TGTGCCAGTAGTCTAAGGGGGGGCTACAATGAGCAGTTCTTC. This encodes CASSLRGGYNEQFF.

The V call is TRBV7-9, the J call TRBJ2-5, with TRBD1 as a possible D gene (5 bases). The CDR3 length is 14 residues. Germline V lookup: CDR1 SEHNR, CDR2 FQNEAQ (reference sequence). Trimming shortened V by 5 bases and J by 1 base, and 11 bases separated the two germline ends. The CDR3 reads CASSHRQIQETQYF. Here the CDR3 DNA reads TGTGCCAGCAGCCATCGACAGATCCAAGAGACCCAGTACTTC.

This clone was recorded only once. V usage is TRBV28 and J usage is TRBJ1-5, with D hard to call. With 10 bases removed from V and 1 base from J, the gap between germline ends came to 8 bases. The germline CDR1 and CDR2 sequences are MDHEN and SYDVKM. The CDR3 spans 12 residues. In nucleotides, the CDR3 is TGTGCCACCAGCAGAAGCAATCAGCCCCAGCATTTT. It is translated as CATSRSNQPQHF. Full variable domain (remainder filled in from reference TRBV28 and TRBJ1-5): DVKVTQSSRYLVKRTGEKVFLECVQDMDHENMFWYRQDPGLGLRLIYFSYDVKMKEKGDIPEGYSVSREKKERFSLILESASTNQTSMYLCATSRSNQPQHFGDGTRLSIL.